One sample yielded the 27 T cell receptor beta chains listed below, sequenced in a study of cytomegalovirus exposure and HLA in healthy donors. Primers included in the PCR were 60 Vbeta and 13 Jbeta primers. Assay used: immunoSEQ multiplex PCR; TCRdb lists only in-frame clones, some missing. The sample yields under 95,000 clones, of which the top ten take up 0.58%. Sample: PBMCs. All receptors derive from a man aged 50 to 59 in good health and CMV-seronegative.

The chain couples TRBV19 to TRBJ1-4; no clear D gene. Trimming pared 1 base from V and 10 bases from J, leaving 16 bases between. Germline V CDR1 and CDR2: LNHDA, SQIVND (reference sequence). This CDR3 is built from 15 residues. The CDR3: CASSIGPTRSGKLFF. CDR3 bases: TGTGCCAGTAGTATAGGACCGACAAGGTCTGGAAAACTGTTTTTT.

V usage is TRBV7-8 and J usage is TRBJ2-7; 7 bases map to TRBD1. CDR3 length equals 15 residues. Per the germline V gene, CDR1 is SGHVS and CDR2 is FQNEAQ. V was clipped by 5 bases and J by 1 base; unmatched bases: 8. CDR3 sequence reads: CASSARRQGSYEQYF. The CDR3 DNA is TGTGCCAGCAGCGCGCGGAGACAGGGATCCTACGAGCAGTACTTC. The full variable domain, in which reference TRBV7-8 and TRBJ2-7 provide the parts outside the CDR3, is GAGVSQSPRYKVAKRGQDVALRCDPISGHVSLFWYQQALGQGPEFLTYFQNEAQLDKSGLPSDRFFAERPEGSVSTLKIQRTQQEDSAVYLCASSARRQGSYEQYFGPGTRLTVT.

The V and J genes are TRBV6-6 and TRBJ1-3; D is perhaps TRBD1 (6 bases). The V end lost 5 bases, the J end lost 1 base, and 9 bases lay between the germline ends. The CDR3 consists of 14 residues. Germline V lookup: CDR1 MNHNY, CDR2 SVGAGI (reference sequence). In DNA form, the CDR3 reads TGTGCCAGCAGTCCTCAGGGGTCTGGAAACACCATATATTTT. This gives the protein CASSPQGSGNTIYF.

CDR3 DNA: TGTGCCAGCAGCTCTCACCGGGGGACCTCCTACGAGCAGTACTTC. This translates into CASSSHRGTSYEQYF. The chain combines TRBV7-2 with TRBJ2-7, with D possibly being TRBD2 (6 bases). Germline assignment: CDR1 SGHTA and CDR2 FQGNSA. This CDR3 contains 15 residues. V was clipped by 4 bases and J by 0 bases, with 13 bases between them.

V gene TRBV5-1 combines with J gene TRBJ2-7, with a tentative D call TRBD1 (6 bases). The ends were cut back, 3 bases at V and 4 bases at J, with 14 bases in the middle. The CDR3 runs to 14 residues. The germline CDR1 and CDR2 sequences are SGHRS and YFSETQ. The CDR3 region is CASSSLDRWYEQYF. In DNA, the CDR3 is TGCGCCAGCAGCTCGCTGGACAGATGGTACGAGCAGTACTTC.

A word on this clone: Germline and junction disagree at one end, which may indicate a read error. The chain couples TRBV19 to TRBJ2-4; tentative D call: TRBD1 (5 bases). The CDR3 runs to 15 residues. Germline assignment: CDR1 LNHDA and CDR2 SQIVND (reference sequence). CDR3 nucleotides: TGTGCCAGTAGCATAGACAGACTAGCCAAAAACATTCAGTACTTC. Its translation: CASSIDRLAKNIQYF.

The V and J genes are TRBV6-5 and TRBJ2-1; TRBD1 is a possible D gene (6 bases). Trimming pared 6 bases from V and 10 bases from J, leaving 16 bases between. CDR3 length equals 13 residues. Germline V gene data show CDR1 as MNHEY and CDR2 as SVGAGI. The CDR3 reads CASRPPGEREQFF. The CDR3 DNA sequence: TGTGCCAGCAGACCCCCAGGGGAGCGAGAGCAGTTCTTC.

The V gene is TRBV6-4, the J gene TRBJ1-6; a possible D gene is TRBD1 (5 bases). The germline V gene has CDR1 MRHNA and CDR2 SNTAGT. The CDR3 consists of 15 residues. V was pared by 3 bases and J by 7 bases, with 13 bases between. The chain's CDR3 is CASSESGAGNSPLHF. CDR3 coding DNA: TGTGCCAGCAGTGAATCTGGGGCGGGGAATTCACCCCTCCACTTT.

The genes are TRBV7-9 and TRBJ2-5, with 7 bases fitting TRBD2. Trimming removed 1 base from V and 0 bases from J; junction bases left unmatched: 8. The V gene's germline CDR1 is SEHNR and CDR2 FQNEAQ (reference sequence). The CDR3 length is 17 residues. CDR3 nucleotide sequence: TGTGCCAGCAGCTTAGGGGTTAGCGGGTCCGACCAAGAGACCCAGTACTTC. This translates into CASSLGVSGSDQETQYF.

V and J are TRBV28 and TRBJ1-2; D might be TRBD1 (5 bases). Germline V gene data show CDR1 as MDHEN and CDR2 as SYDVKM. V was shortened by 3 bases and J by 0 bases, with 14 bases between the two germline ends. This CDR3 spans 16 amino acids. The CDR3: CASSLVRVVSNYGYTF. The CDR3 DNA follows: TGTGCCAGCAGTTTGGTCAGGGTGGTTTCTAACTATGGCTACACCTTC.

The gene calls are TRBV2 and TRBJ1-2; 8 nucleotides agree with TRBD1. The V and J ends lost 4 bases and 8 bases, in that order; junction bases with no gene match: 12. Looked up from germline, CDR1 is SNHLY and CDR2 is FYNNEI. The CDR3 extends over 15 amino acids. The CDR3 loop reads CASSVGQGARKGYTF. The CDR3, as DNA: TGTGCCAGCAGTGTAGGTCAGGGGGCGCGAAAGGGCTACACCTTC.

The V and J genes are TRBV27 and TRBJ2-3; D is perhaps TRBD1 (6 bases). Between the trimmed V and J ends, which lost 7 bases and 4 bases, there was a span of 18 bases. Germline V gene sequence: CDR1 MNHEY, CDR2 SMNVEV (reference sequence). CDR3 length: 15 amino acids. CDR3 DNA: TGTGCCAGCACCCTCACTTGGGGGCGGGCAGATACGCAGTATTTT. Translated: CASTLTWGRADTQYF.

Concerning this clone: Germline and junction disagree at one end, which may indicate a read error. The chain is built from TRBV2 and TRBJ1-2; D gene ambiguous. Germline V gene sequence: CDR1 SNHLY, CDR2 FYNNEI. CDR3 size: 12 residues. CDR3 protein: CASREVPGGYTF. Written as DNA, the CDR3 is TGTGCCAGCAGGGAAGTTCCCGGTGGCTACACCTTC.

CDR3 sequence (DNA): TGTGCCACCAGCGGTAGTTGGGAGACCCAGTACTTC. It codes for CATSGSWETQYF. The V call is TRBV15, the J call TRBJ2-5; D gene uncertain. CDR1 is LNHNV, CDR2 YYDKDF, per germline (reference sequence). V lost 5 bases, J lost 5 bases, and 9 bases lay in between. This CDR3 has 12 amino acids.

J is TRBJ2-2 and V is TRBV7-3; 8 nucleotides align to TRBD1. Germline V CDR1 and CDR2: SGHTA, FQGTGA. The CDR3 length is 14 residues. V lost 4 bases, J lost 8 bases, and 6 bases stayed unmatched. The CDR3 sequence is CASSSDRVKGELFF. For the CDR3, the DNA is TGTGCCAGCAGCTCGGACAGGGTGAAAGGGGAGCTGTTTTTT.

The V gene is TRBV4-2, the J gene TRBJ2-5; 8 bases match TRBD1. This CDR3 spans 14 amino acids. The junction had 6 bases not matched to a gene; V was cut back by 4 bases and J by 5 bases. From germline, CDR1 is LGHNA and CDR2 YNFKEQ. The CDR3 nucleotides read TGTGCCAGCAGCCGGACTGGACAGGGCGAGACCCAGTACTTC. Amino acids: CASSRTGQGETQYF.

The chain employs TRBV11-2 and TRBJ2-5, with 7 bases fitting TRBD1. The CDR3 length is 16 residues. With 1 base clipped from V and 5 bases from J, the junction kept 10 bases outside the gene matches. The germline V gene encodes CDR1 SGHAT and CDR2 FQNNGV. This CDR3 reads CASSLVRRQGRETQYF. CDR3 DNA sequence: TGTGCCAGCAGCTTAGTACGGAGACAGGGAAGGGAGACCCAGTACTTC.

The chain links TRBV27 to TRBJ1-2, with 7 bases aligning to TRBD1. Germline values: CDR1 MNHEY, CDR2 SMNVEV (reference sequence). This CDR3 has 15 amino acids. After removal of 3 bases from V and 3 bases from J, the junction contained 7 bases not matched to a gene. This CDR3 reads CASSFGRGSDYGYTF. CDR3 nucleotide sequence: TGTGCCAGCAGTTTTGGCAGGGGGTCGGACTATGGCTACACCTTC.

V and J are TRBV2 and TRBJ2-5; D is perhaps TRBD2 (5 bases). The CDR3 has 12 residues. The germline V and J ends were trimmed by 6 bases and 1 base, with 6 bases remaining between them. Germline lookup yields CDR1 SNHLY and CDR2 FYNNEI. CDR3: CASRGVQETQYF. The CDR3 nucleotides read TGTGCCAGCAGGGGAGTCCAAGAGACCCAGTACTTC. The full variable domain, rest sourced from reference TRBV2 and TRBJ2-5, is EPEVTQTPSHQVTQMGQEVILRCVPISNHLYFYWYRQILGQKVEFLVSFYNNEISEKSEIFDDQFSVERPDGSNFTLKIRSTKLEDSAMYFCASRGVQETQYFGPGTRLLVL.

The chain is built from TRBV27 and TRBJ1-1; D gene uncertain. CDR3 length equals 13 residues. With 3 bases removed from V and 1 base from J, the gap between germline ends came to 6 bases. Germline CDR1 is MNHEY and CDR2 is SMNVEV (reference sequence). CDR3 region: CASSLNGNTEAFF. In DNA, the CDR3 is TGTGCCAGCAGTTTGAACGGGAACACTGAAGCTTTCTTT.

The V gene is TRBV30, the J gene TRBJ1-5, with 11 bases lining up with TRBD1. The trim removed 4 bases at V and 4 bases at J, leaving 6 bases unmatched. The CDR3 contains 15 residues. The V gene's germline CDR1 is GTSNPN and CDR2 SVGIG (reference sequence). CDR3 region: CAWTTGQGVNQPQHF. The CDR3 DNA sequence: TGTGCCTGGACTACGGGACAGGGGGTTAATCAGCCCCAGCATTTT. The full variable domain, its missing parts supplied by reference TRBV30 and TRBJ1-5, is SQTIHQWPATLVQPVGSPLSLECTVEGTSNPNLYWYRQAAGRGLQLLFYSVGIGQISSEVPQNLSASRPQDRQFILSSKKLLLSDSGFYLCAWTTGQGVNQPQHFGDGTRLSIL.

This chain links TRBV7-9 with TRBJ1-4; TRBD1 aligns across 7 bases. The germline CDR1 and CDR2 sequences are SEHNR and FQNEAQ (reference sequence). J lost 4 bases, V lost 4 bases, and 6 bases had no gene match. The CDR3 length is 15 residues. The CDR3: CASSSPGGFNEKLFF. In nucleotides, the CDR3 is TGTGCCAGCAGCTCACCAGGGGGGTTTAATGAAAAACTGTTTTTT.

The V gene is TRBV19, the J gene TRBJ1-5, with D unresolved. V was cut by 1 base and J by 0 bases, with 4 bases left in between. Germline CDR1 is LNHDA and CDR2 is SQIVND (reference sequence). This CDR3 comprises 14 residues. The CDR3 spells CASSIANSNQPQHF. CDR3 bases: TGTGCCAGTAGTATAGCAAATAGCAATCAGCCCCAGCATTTT.

This chain uses TRBV6-6 with TRBJ1-1; D remains unclear. The CDR3 sequence is 16 residues long. Germline lookup yields CDR1 MNHNY and CDR2 SVGAGI (reference sequence). Deletions cut 4 bases from V and 0 bases from J, with 15 bases between. CDR3 nucleotide sequence: TGTGCCAGCAGTTTTACCGCAACAGCAATGAACACTGAAGCTTTCTTT. Residues: CASSFTATAMNTEAFF.

The chain joins TRBV30 to TRBJ2-5; the match to TRBD1 covers 7 bases. TRBJ2-7 explains the end of the DNA better; the J call may be wrong. CDR1 is GTSNPN and CDR2 is SVGIG in the germline V gene (reference sequence). The CDR3 sequence is 13 residues long. The CDR3 reads CAWGRDSPYEQYF. The CDR3, as DNA: TGTGCCTGGGGCCGGGACAGCCCCTACGAGCAGTACTTC.

The V and J genes are TRBV5-4 and TRBJ2-7, with 8 bases fitting TRBD2. V lost 4 bases to trimming and J lost 3 bases; unmatched junction nucleotides: 9. This CDR3 has 15 residues. Germline loops: CDR1 SGHNT, CDR2 YYREEE (reference sequence). The CDR3 sequence: CASSTPHGGDYEQYF. In DNA form, the CDR3 reads TGTGCCAGCAGCACCCCCCACGGGGGGGACTACGAGCAGTACTTC.

V gene TRBV7-9 combines with J gene TRBJ2-3; D gene unclear. V was cut by 6 bases and J by 1 base, with 11 bases left in between. Germline V lookup: CDR1 SEHNR, CDR2 FQNEAQ (reference sequence). This CDR3 has 14 residues. The CDR3 protein is CASRILLGTDTQYF. The CDR3 coding sequence is TGTGCCAGCAGGATACTCCTGGGCACAGATACGCAGTATTTT.